What follows are 21 T cell receptor beta chains derived from one specimen sequenced in a study of PD-L1 blockade in urothelial cancer. Described time point: peripheral blood 6 weeks after treatment start. The data were produced by immunoSEQ multiplex PCR, yet TCRdb's version contains in-frame clones alone and is incomplete. The sample lists some 120,000 clones, 85% to 95% occurring once. The sample here was PBMCs, taken around atezolizumab (anti-PD-L1) treatment. The receptors shown here come from a man between 60 and 75 years old with urothelial cancer.

The chain recombines TRBV20-1 with TRBJ1-1, with D uncertain. Germline V gene sequence: CDR1 DFQATT, CDR2 SNEGSKA (reference sequence). The CDR3 runs 11 residues. V was pared by 3 bases and J by 4 bases, with 6 bases between. This CDR3 reads CSARTGTEAFF. The DNA for the CDR3 is TGCAGTGCTAGGACTGGCACTGAAGCTTTCTTT.

This chain connects TRBV28 to TRBJ1-1; D is uncertain. The CDR3 loop spans 11 amino acids. With 6 bases removed from V and 7 bases from J, the gap between germline ends came to 9 bases. Germline loops: CDR1 MDHEN, CDR2 SYDVKM. As DNA, the CDR3 is TGTGCCAGCAGCCTCCGCTATGAAGCTTTCTTT. Translating it yields CASSLRYEAFF. Full variable domain (missing parts from reference TRBV28 and TRBJ1-1): DVKVTQSSRYLVKRTGEKVFLECVQDMDHENMFWYRQDPGLGLRLIYFSYDVKMKEKGDIPEGYSVSREKKERFSLILESASTNQTSMYLCASSLRYEAFFGQGTRLTVV.

In its sample, this clone was seen a few times. The rearrangement links TRBV6-5 to TRBJ1-1; TRBD1 matches at 7 bases. The CDR3 is made up of 14 amino acids. J gave up 4 bases and V 5 bases, and 7 bases lay outside the gene matches. Germline loops: CDR1 MNHEY, CDR2 SVGAGI. CDR3 nucleotides: TGTGCCAGCAGTCGACAGGGAGTAGGCACTGAAGCTTTCTTT. This translates into CASSRQGVGTEAFF.

The gene calls are TRBV27 and TRBJ2-5; the match to TRBD2 covers 11 bases. V gave up 8 bases and J gave up 9 bases; unmatched junction bases: 11. Germline V gives CDR1 MNHEY, CDR2 SMNVEV (reference sequence). The length of the CDR3 is 14 residues. CDR3 in DNA: TGTGCCAGCGGAAATAGCGGGGGGGATTCGCCCCAGTACTTC. Encoded protein: CASGNSGGDSPQYF.

This clone was seen only once. The rearrangement links TRBV11-2 to TRBJ2-2; weak D call: TRBD1 (6 bases). The V gene's germline CDR1 is SGHAT and CDR2 FQNNGV. The CDR3 spans 15 residues. The V gene lost 0 bases and the J gene lost 5 bases, with 10 bases spanning the gap. The CDR3 coding sequence is TGTGCCAGCAGCTTAGAGGGGGCGCGGACCGGGGAGCTGTTTTTT. Translating gives CASSLEGARTGELFF.

The chain has TRBV4-2 and TRBJ1-6, with 7 bases aligning to TRBD1. This CDR3 contains 14 residues. Germline CDR1 reads LGHNA; CDR2 reads YNFKEQ. V was pared by 6 bases and J by 7 bases, with 6 bases of the junction left unmatched. The CDR3 nucleotides read TGTGCCAGCAGTGGGCAGGGGGACAATTCACCCCTCCACTTT. As protein: CASSGQGDNSPLHF.

The chain recombines TRBV5-1 with TRBJ2-7, with 7 bases lining up with TRBD2. Trimming cost V 4 bases and J 4 bases; bases outside gene matches: 5. This CDR3 contains 13 residues. CDR1 and CDR2 from the germline V gene are SGHRS and YFSETQ. As DNA, the CDR3 is TGCGCCAGCAGCGTTCGGGGGGAATACGAGCAGTACTTC. Its translation: CASSVRGEYEQYF.

The chain couples TRBV25-1 to TRBJ2-7; 10 bases are shared with TRBD2. The CDR3 contains 13 residues. Germline V lookup: CDR1 MGHDK, CDR2 SYGVNS. In DNA form, the CDR3 reads TGTGCTGGGGGGCTAGCGGGGGTTTACGAGCAGTACTTC. Its protein product is CAGGLAGVYEQYF.

The rearrangement links TRBV5-4 to TRBJ2-3; 7 bases match TRBD2. This CDR3 region has 15 residues. Per the germline V gene, CDR1 is SGHNT and CDR2 is YYREEE (reference sequence). Unmatched junction bases numbered 8, after V lost 5 bases and J lost 2 bases. The CDR3 nucleotides are TGTGCCAGCAGGCCCGGGACTATCGACACAGATACGCAGTATTTT. Translating it yields CASRPGTIDTDTQYF. The whole variable domain, remainder taken from reference TRBV5-4 and TRBJ2-3, is ETGVTQSPTHLIKTRGQQVTLRCSSQSGHNTVSWYQQALGQGPQFIFQYYREEENGRGNFPPRFSGLQFPNYSSELNVNALELDDSALYLCASRPGTIDTDTQYFGPGTRLTVL.

The genes are TRBV19 and TRBJ2-5, with a tentative D call TRBD1 (5 bases). Germline-derived CDR1 and CDR2 are LNHDA and SQIVND (reference sequence). Trimming removed 3 bases at V and 1 base at J, with 9 bases between. The CDR3 length is 14 residues. The CDR3 region is CASSISRVQETQYF. In DNA, the CDR3 is TGTGCCAGTAGTATTAGCAGGGTCCAAGAGACCCAGTACTTC.

The chain has TRBV6-4 and TRBJ2-3; 7 bases are a match to TRBD2. CDR1 is MRHNA and CDR2 is SNTAGT in the germline V gene. Trimming cost V 6 bases and J 2 bases; bases outside gene matches: 11. The CDR3 extends over 16 amino acids. CDR3 in DNA: TGTGCCAGCAGCCCTAATGGAGCGGGAAACACAGATACGCAGTATTTT. This gives the protein CASSPNGAGNTDTQYF.

V gene TRBV4-2 combines with J gene TRBJ2-3, with 8 bases fitting TRBD1. CDR1 is LGHNA and CDR2 is YNFKEQ in the germline V gene. Trimming at V came to 5 bases and at J to 4 bases, leaving 11 bases not matched to a gene. CDR3 length equals 16 residues. The CDR3 is CASSEGQGMRADTQYF. CDR3 nucleotide sequence: TGTGCCAGCAGCGAAGGACAGGGAATGAGGGCAGATACGCAGTATTTT.

Only one count was recorded for this clone. The chain employs TRBV5-8 and TRBJ2-1, with 10 bases aligning to TRBD1. After removal of 4 bases from V and 8 bases from J, the junction contained 6 bases not matched to a gene. Germline CDR1 and CDR2: SGHTS and YDEGEE. This CDR3 has 14 residues. In DNA, the CDR3 is TGTGCCAGCAGCCAAGGGGACAGGGGACATGAGCAGTTCTTC. It codes for CASSQGDRGHEQFF.

This clone was seen once. The V call is TRBV7-2, the J call TRBJ1-4; 7 positions match TRBD1. Trimming took 5 bases from V and 8 from J; bases not matched to a gene: 8. Germline loops: CDR1 SGHTA, CDR2 FQGNSA. The CDR3 runs 14 residues. For the CDR3, the DNA is TGTGCCAGCAGCGCCGGGACAGCGGGCGAAAAACTGTTTTTT. Translation gives CASSAGTAGEKLFF.

V is TRBV27 and J is TRBJ1-2, with D hard to call. The germline V gene encodes CDR1 MNHEY and CDR2 SMNVEV (reference sequence). V was shortened by 2 bases and J by 0 bases, with 4 bases between the two germline ends. CDR3 length: 13 residues. CDR3 residues: CASSLGPNYGYTF. The CDR3 DNA sequence: TGTGCCAGCAGTTTAGGGCCTAACTATGGCTACACCTTC.

The chain couples TRBV7-6 to TRBJ2-5, with 8 bases that match TRBD2. Per germline, CDR1 SGHVS and CDR2 FNYEAQ. The CDR3 is 15 residues long. The CDR3 protein is CATQVALAGRETQYF. In nucleotides, the CDR3 is TGTGCAACACAGGTAGCCCTAGCGGGCAGGGAGACCCAGTACTTC.

V is TRBV5-4 and J is TRBJ2-5; TRBD1 might be the D (6 bases). CDR1 and CDR2 (germline): SGHNT, YYREEE (reference sequence). Trimming left V 2 bases short and J 5 bases short, with 13 bases between. The CDR3 totals 14 residues. The CDR3 DNA follows: TGTGCCAGCAGCTTTTATCAGGGGCAGGAGACCCAGTACTTC. This gives the protein CASSFYQGQETQYF.

This chain joins TRBV10-1 and TRBJ2-1; 9 nucleotides line up with TRBD2. Germline CDR1 and CDR2: WNHNN and SYGVQD (reference sequence). This CDR3 spans 15 amino acids. The ends lost 6 bases at V and 13 bases at J; junction bases unmatched: 16. Written as DNA, the CDR3 is TGCGCCAGCAGCGGCTTCGCGGGAGGGCTTGGGGGACAGTTCTTC. Translated, it gives CASSGFAGGLGGQFF.

The rearrangement uses TRBV7-7 and TRBJ2-5; D is unresolved. The CDR3 runs 13 residues. Per the germline V gene, CDR1 is SSHAT and CDR2 is FNYEAQ (reference sequence). The V end was cut by 0 bases, the J end by 3 bases, with 5 bases between. The CDR3 DNA reads as TGTGCCAGCAGCTTAGCGGAGAAAGAGACCCAGTACTTC. Amino acid sequence: CASSLAEKETQYF. Full variable domain (outside the CDR3, taken from reference TRBV7-7 and TRBJ2-5): GAGVSQSPRYKVTKRGQDVTLRCDPISSHATLYWYQQALGQGPEFLTYFNYEAQPDKSGLPSDRFSAERPEGSISTLTIQRTEQRDSAMYRCASSLAEKETQYFGPGTRLLVL.

This rearrangement joins TRBV5-1 to TRBJ2-1, with 14 bases identical to TRBD2. In germline, CDR1 is SGHRS, CDR2 YFSETQ. The CDR3 contains 19 residues. The junction had 10 bases not matched to a gene; V was cut back by 1 base and J by 4 bases. CDR3 DNA: TGCGCCAGCAGCTTGAACCCGACTAGCGGGGGGGCCGTTTACAATGAGCAGTTCTTC. Protein product: CASSLNPTSGGAVYNEQFF.

The chain combines TRBV7-9 with TRBJ1-2; tentatively, D is TRBD1 (5 bases). Trimming took off 11 bases at V and 6 bases at J, with 19 bases between the two ends. In germline, CDR1 is SEHNR, CDR2 FQNEAQ (reference sequence). The CDR3 extends over 13 amino acids. The CDR3 here is CAVGRVKTDGYTF. The CDR3 nucleotides read TGTGCCGTTGGGAGGGTTAAGACAGATGGCTACACCTTC.